This T cell receptor (beta chain) stems from a study of shared clonotypes between healthy human individuals. Findings of the study overall: Sequencing depth was predicted to influence how clonotypes are shared among donors. Naive subsets generally exceeded memory subsets in estimated richness.

Donors comprised healthy HIV-negative adults lacking recent acute infections or vaccinations. Produced via immunoSEQ multiplex PCR; TCRdb's table is partial and in-frame only. The sample records over 1.4 million clones, roughly 96% being singletons. Details on this clone: The antigen remains unidentified. Other DNA sequences in the same sample also yield this CDR3.

The germline gives CDR1 MDHEN, CDR2 SYDVKM. The CDR3 contains 13 residues. J lost 4 bases, V lost 2 bases, and 1 base had no gene match. The chain is built from TRBV28 and TRBJ1-2; 7 bases fit TRBD1. Sequencing was carried out using naive CD4+ T cells sorted from blood. Indicated subset: CD45RA+ positively selected. This clonotype was sampled from a man aged 25 to 45 in good health. This CDR3 reads CASSLTGVYGYTF. The DNA for the CDR3 is TGTGCCAGCAGTTTAACAGGGGTCTATGGCTACACCTTC.